What follows are 8 T cell receptor beta chains derived from one specimen sequenced in a study of T cell repertoires in cytomegalovirus infection. Their antigens remain unidentified. One entry per CDR3 protein, called by TCRdb with MiXCR from the reads. The table includes roughly 700,000 distinct CDR3 sequences, 33% detected once. This specimen was cultured PBMCs, taken from culture after CMV antigen stimulation. These TCRs come from a human donor in good health (CMV status not recorded). Some clones in this sample may be carry-over from other donors' samples.

The chain joins TRBV12-5 to TRBJ2-5, with D possibly TRBD2 on 5 matching bases. CDR1 is LGHNT and CDR2 is FRNRAP in the germline V gene. The V gene lost 6 bases and the J gene lost 1 base, with 15 bases spanning the gap. The CDR3 loop spans 15 amino acids. Here the CDR3 DNA reads TGTGCTAGTGGCGATAAAGCGGACTCCCAAGAGACCCAGTACTTC. This translates into CASGDKADSQETQYF.

V is TRBV24-1 and J is TRBJ2-3, with 8 bases that match TRBD1. The V gene end was trimmed by 3 bases and the J gene end by 1 base; junction bases not matched to a gene: 5. This CDR3 is 16 amino acids long. From germline, CDR1 is KGHDR and CDR2 SFDVKD. The chain's CDR3 is CATSDDDRGGTDTQYF. As DNA, the CDR3 is TGTGCCACCAGTGATGACGACAGGGGCGGCACAGATACGCAGTATTTT.

This clonotype was observed many times. This sequence joins TRBV7-9 and TRBJ1-1; D is unresolved. Per germline, CDR1 SEHNR and CDR2 FQNEAQ (reference sequence). V lost 1 base and J 4 bases, leaving 22 bases between the germline ends. This CDR3 is built from 18 residues. CDR3 protein: CASSLGPVGGLIPTEAFF. The DNA of the CDR3 is TGTGCCAGCAGCTTAGGACCCGTGGGTGGTTTGATACCCACTGAAGCTTTCTTT.

This clonotype was counted a few times. V and J are TRBV4-1 and TRBJ1-5; possible D gene TRBD1, 5 bases. The CDR3 spans 17 residues. Between the trimmed V and J ends, which lost 1 base and 8 bases, there was a span of 21 bases. Germline CDR1 MGHRA, CDR2 YSYEKL. This CDR3 is CASSQGPGRRLQEPQHF. The CDR3 nucleotides read TGCGCCAGCAGCCAAGGCCCGGGACGGCGCCTTCAGGAGCCCCAGCATTTT.

V and J are TRBV2 and TRBJ1-1; 11 bases map to TRBD1. Trimming took 8 bases from V and 6 from J; bases not matched to a gene: 11. This CDR3 region has 15 residues. Germline-derived CDR1 and CDR2 are SNHLY and FYNNEI. The CDR3 nucleotides read TGTGCCAGCCTCTTCAGGACAGGGGGCATATCTGAAGCTTTCTTT. Translated: CASLFRTGGISEAFF.

This clonotype was detected only a few times. This chain links TRBV6-5 with TRBJ2-1; 7 bases match TRBD2. CDR3 length equals 18 residues. J was trimmed by 7 bases and V by 2 bases; bases with no gene match: 17. Germline CDR1 MNHEY, CDR2 SVGAGI. CDR3 amino acids: CASSYRKSEPGRENEQFF. The CDR3 nucleotides are TGTGCCAGCAGTTACAGGAAAAGTGAGCCGGGGAGGGAGAATGAGCAGTTCTTC.

The CDR3 loop is CAISDPRQGAPGNTIYF. The CDR3 bases are TGTGCCATCAGTGACCCCCGACAGGGCGCTCCAGGAAACACCATATATTTT. The chain recombines TRBV10-3 with TRBJ1-3; 7 bases are shared with TRBD1. The CDR3 has 17 residues. J gave up 4 bases and V 3 bases, and 12 bases lay outside the gene matches. Per germline, CDR1 ENHRY and CDR2 SYGVKD.

The chain uses TRBV6-5 and TRBJ2-3; D might be TRBD1 (5 bases). The ends were cut back, 5 bases at V and 1 base at J, with 13 bases in the middle. The CDR3 contains 15 residues. CDR1 is MNHEY and CDR2 is SVGAGI in the germline V gene. The CDR3 spells CASSARTWGTDTQYF. CDR3 DNA: TGTGCCAGCAGTGCGAGGACATGGGGCACAGATACGCAGTATTTT.